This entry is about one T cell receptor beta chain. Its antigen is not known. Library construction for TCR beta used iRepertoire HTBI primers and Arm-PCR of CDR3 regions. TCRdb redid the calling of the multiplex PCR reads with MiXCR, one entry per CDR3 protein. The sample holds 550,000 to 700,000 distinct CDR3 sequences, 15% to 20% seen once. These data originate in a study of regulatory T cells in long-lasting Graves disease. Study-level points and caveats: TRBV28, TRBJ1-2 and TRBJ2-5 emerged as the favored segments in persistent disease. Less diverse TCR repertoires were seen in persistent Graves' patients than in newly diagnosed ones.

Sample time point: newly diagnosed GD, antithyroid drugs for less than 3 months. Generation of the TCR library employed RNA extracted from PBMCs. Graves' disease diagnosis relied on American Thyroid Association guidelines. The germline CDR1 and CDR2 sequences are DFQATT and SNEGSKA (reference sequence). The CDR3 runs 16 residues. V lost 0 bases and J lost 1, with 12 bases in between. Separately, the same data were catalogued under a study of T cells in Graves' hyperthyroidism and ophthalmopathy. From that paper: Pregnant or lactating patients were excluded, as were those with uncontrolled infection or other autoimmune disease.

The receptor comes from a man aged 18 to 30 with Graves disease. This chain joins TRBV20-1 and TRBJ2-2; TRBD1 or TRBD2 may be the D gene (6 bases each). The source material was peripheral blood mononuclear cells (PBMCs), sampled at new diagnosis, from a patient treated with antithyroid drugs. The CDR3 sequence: CSARDLEGGNTGELFF. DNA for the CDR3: TGCAGTGCTAGAGACCTGGAGGGGGGGAACACCGGGGAGCTGTTTTTT.